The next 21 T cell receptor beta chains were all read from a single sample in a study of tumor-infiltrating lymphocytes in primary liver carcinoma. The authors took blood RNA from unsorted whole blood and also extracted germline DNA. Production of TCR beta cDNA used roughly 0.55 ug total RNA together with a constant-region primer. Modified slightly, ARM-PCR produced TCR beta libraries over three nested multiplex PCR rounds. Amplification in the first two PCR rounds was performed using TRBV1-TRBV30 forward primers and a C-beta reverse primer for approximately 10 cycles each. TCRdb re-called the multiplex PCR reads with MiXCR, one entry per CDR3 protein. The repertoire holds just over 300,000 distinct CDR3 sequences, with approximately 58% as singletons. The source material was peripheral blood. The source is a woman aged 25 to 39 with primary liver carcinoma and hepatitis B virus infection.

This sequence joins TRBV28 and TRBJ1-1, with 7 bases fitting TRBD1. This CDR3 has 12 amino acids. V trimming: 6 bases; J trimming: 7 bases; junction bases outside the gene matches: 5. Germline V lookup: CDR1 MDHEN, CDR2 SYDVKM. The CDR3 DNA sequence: TGTGCCAGCAGGATCACAGGGGATGAAGCTTTCTTT. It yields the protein CASRITGDEAFF. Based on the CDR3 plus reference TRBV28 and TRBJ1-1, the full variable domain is DVKVTQSSRYLVKRTGEKVFLECVQDMDHENMFWYRQDPGLGLRLIYFSYDVKMKEKGDIPEGYSVSREKKERFSLILESASTNQTSMYLCASRITGDEAFFGQGTRLTVV.

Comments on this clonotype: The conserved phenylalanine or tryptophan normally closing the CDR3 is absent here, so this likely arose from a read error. CDR3 bases: TGTGCAAGCAGTTTCGGCCCAGGGGAGAGAGCTTTCTAT. This gives the protein CASSFGPGERAFY. The chain recombines TRBV12-3 or TRBV12-4 with TRBJ1-1, with a tentative D call TRBD1 (6 bases). The CDR3 is made up of 13 amino acids.

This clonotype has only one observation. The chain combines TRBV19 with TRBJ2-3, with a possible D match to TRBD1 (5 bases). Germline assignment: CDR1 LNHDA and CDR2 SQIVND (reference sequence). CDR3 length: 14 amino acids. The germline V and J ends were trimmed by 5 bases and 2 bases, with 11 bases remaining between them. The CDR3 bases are TGTGCCAGTAGTTTCGACAGATCCACAGATACGCAGTATTTT. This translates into CASSFDRSTDTQYF.

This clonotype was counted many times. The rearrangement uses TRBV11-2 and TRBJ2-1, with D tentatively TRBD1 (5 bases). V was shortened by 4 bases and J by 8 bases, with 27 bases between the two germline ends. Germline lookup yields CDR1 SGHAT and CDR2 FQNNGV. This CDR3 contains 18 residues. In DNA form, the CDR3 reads TGTGCCAGCAGCTACTTAGGCACGGACATAACCCCTTACGATGAGCAGTTCTTC. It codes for CASSYLGTDITPYDEQFF.

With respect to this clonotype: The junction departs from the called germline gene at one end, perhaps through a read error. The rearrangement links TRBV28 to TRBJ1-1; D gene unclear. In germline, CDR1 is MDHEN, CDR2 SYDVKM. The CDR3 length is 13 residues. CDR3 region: CASRLYPNTETFF. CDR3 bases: TGTGCCAGTAGGCTTTACCCCAACACTGAAACTTTCTTT.

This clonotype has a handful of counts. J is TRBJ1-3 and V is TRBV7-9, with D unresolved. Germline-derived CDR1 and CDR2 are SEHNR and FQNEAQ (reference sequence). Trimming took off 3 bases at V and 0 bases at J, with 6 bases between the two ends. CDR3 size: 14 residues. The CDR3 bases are TGTGCCAGCAGCTTTACTACCTCTGGAAACACCATATATTTT. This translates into CASSFTTSGNTIYF.

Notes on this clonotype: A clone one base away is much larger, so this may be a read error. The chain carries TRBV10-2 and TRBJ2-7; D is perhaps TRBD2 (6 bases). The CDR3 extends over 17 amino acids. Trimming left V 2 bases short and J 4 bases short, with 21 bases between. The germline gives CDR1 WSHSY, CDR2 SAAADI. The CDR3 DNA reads TGCGCCAGCAGTGAGCCAGTCGCCGGGACTGGATTTTACGAGCAGTACTTC. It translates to CASSEPVAGTGFYEQYF.

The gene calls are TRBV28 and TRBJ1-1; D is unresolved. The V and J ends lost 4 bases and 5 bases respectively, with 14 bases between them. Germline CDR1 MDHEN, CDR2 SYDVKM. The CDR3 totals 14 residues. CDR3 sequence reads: CASSSLPRGTEAFF. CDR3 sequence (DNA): TGTGCCAGCAGTTCCCTCCCGCGTGGAACTGAAGCTTTCTTT. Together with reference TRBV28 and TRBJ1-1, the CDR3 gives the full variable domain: DVKVTQSSRYLVKRTGEKVFLECVQDMDHENMFWYRQDPGLGLRLIYFSYDVKMKEKGDIPEGYSVSREKKERFSLILESASTNQTSMYLCASSSLPRGTEAFFGQGTRLTVV.

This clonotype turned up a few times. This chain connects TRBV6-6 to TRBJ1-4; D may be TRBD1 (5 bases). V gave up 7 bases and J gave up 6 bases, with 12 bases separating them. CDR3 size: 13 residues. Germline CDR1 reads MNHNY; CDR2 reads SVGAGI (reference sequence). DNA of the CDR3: TGTGCCAGCATTAGACAGAACGATGAAAAACTGTTTTTT. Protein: CASIRQNDEKLFF.

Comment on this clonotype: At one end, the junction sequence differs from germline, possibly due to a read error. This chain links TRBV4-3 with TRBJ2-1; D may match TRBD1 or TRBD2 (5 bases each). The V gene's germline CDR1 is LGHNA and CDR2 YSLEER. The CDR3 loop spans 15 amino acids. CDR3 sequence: CASSQDGDAYNEQFF. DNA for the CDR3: TGTGCCAGCAGCCAAGATGGGGACGCTTACAATGAGCAGTTCTTC.

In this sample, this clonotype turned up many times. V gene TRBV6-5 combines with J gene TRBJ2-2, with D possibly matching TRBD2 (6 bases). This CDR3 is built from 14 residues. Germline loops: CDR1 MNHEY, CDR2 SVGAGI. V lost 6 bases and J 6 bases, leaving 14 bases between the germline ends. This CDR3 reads CASRVRSGSGELFF. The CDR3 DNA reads TGTGCCAGCAGGGTCCGGAGCGGGTCCGGGGAGCTGTTTTTT.

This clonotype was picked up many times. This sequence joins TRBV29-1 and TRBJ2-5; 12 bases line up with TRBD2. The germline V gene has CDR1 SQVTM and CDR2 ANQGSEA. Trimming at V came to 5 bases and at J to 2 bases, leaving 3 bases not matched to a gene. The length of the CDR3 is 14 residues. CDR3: CSVRLAGVQETQYF. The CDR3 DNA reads TGCAGCGTTAGACTAGCGGGAGTACAAGAGACCCAGTACTTC.

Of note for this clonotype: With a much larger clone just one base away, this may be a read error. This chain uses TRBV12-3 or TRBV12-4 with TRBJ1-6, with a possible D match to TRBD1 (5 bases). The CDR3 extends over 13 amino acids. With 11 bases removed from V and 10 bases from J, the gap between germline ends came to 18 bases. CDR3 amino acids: CACTRGWGSPLHF. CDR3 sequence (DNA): TGTGCCTGCACACGAGGTTGGGGCTCACCCCTCCACTTT.

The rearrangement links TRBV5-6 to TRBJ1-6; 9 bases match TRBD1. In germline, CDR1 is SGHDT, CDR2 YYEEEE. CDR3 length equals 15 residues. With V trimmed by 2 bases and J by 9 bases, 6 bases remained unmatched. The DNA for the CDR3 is TGTGCCAGCAGCTTATGGGGACAGGGATTTTCACCCCTCCACTTT. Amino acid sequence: CASSLWGQGFSPLHF.

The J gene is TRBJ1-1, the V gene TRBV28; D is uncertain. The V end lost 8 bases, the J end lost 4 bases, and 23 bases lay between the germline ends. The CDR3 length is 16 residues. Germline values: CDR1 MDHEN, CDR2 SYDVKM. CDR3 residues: CASLPWGPSDLTEAFF. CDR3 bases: TGTGCCAGCTTACCCTGGGGTCCAAGTGACCTCACTGAAGCTTTCTTT.

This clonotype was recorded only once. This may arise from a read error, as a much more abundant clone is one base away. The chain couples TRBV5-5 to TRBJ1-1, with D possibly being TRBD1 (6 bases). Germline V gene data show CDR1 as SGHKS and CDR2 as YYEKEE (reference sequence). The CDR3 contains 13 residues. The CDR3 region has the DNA TGTGCCAACAGCCAGGACAGGAACACTGAAGCTTTCTTT. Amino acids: CANSQDRNTEAFF.

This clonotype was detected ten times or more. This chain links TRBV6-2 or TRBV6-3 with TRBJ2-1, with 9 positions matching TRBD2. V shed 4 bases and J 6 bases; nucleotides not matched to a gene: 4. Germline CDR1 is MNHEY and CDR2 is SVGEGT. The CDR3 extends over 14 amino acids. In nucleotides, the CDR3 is TGTGCCAGCAGTTCGGTGACTAGCGGCAATGAGCAGTTCTTC. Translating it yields CASSSVTSGNEQFF.

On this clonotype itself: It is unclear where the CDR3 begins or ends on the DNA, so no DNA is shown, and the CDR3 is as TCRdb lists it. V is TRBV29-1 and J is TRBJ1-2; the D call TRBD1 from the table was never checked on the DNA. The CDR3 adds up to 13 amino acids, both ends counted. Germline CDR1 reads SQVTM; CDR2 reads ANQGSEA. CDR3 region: CSVGQGADYGDTF.

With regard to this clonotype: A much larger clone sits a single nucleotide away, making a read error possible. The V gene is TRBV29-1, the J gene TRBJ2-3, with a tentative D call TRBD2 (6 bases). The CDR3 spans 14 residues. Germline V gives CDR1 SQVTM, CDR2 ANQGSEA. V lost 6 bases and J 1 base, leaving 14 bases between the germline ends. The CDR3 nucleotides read TGCAGCGTCGGGACTGTCTCTGGCACAGATACGCAGTATTTT. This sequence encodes CSVGTVSGTDTQYF.

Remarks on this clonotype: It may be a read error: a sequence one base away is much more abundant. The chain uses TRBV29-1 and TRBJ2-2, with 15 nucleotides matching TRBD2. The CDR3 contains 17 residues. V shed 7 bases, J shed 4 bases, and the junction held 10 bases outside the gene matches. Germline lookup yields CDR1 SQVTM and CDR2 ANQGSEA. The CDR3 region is CSAGLAGGLPSTGELFF. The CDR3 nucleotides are TGCAGCGCCGGACTAGCGGGAGGGCTTCCAAGCACCGGGGAGCTGTTTTTT.

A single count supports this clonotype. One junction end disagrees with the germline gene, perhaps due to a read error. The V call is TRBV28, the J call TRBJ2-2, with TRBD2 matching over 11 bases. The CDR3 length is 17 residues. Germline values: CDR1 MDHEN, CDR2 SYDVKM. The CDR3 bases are TGTGGCAGCAGTTTTGACCAGGGACTAGCGGACACCGGGGAGCTGTTTTTT. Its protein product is CGSSFDQGLADTGELFF.